This T cell receptor beta chain is from a study of identical twins. Study findings and constraints: Within monozygotic twins, out-of-frame TCR alpha sharing was underestimated by the models.

This clonotype appeared a few times. Its antigen is currently unknown. From germline, CDR1 is SNHLY and CDR2 FYNNEI. CDR3 length: 14 amino acids. The V end was cut by 4 bases, the J end by 4 bases, with 13 bases between. After template switching added a universal primer site, the resulting cDNA carried unique molecular identifiers. TCRdb processed the 5' RACE reads anew with MiXCR; each CDR3 protein has one entry. The repertoire consists of just over 500,000 distinct CDR3 sequences, with approximately 22% occurring once and the leading ten covering about 0.99%. The data were also submitted as part of a second study, on T cells expressing NK-cell markers. That work contributes: Sorted CD3+CD56+NKG2C+, CD3+CD56+NKG2C- and CD3+CD56-NKG2C+ T cells supplied TCR beta repertoires.

This chain uses TRBV2 with TRBJ2-5; D is perhaps TRBD1 or TRBD2 (6 bases each). Sequences were obtained from CD4+ T cells sorted from blood. This clonotype was sampled from a woman aged 18-29 years in good health. The CDR3 is CASSGPGAPETQYF. The CDR3 DNA reads TGTGCCAGCAGTGGCCCGGGGGCCCCAGAGACCCAGTACTTC. The whole variable domain, filled in from reference TRBV2 and TRBJ2-5, reads EPEVTQTPSHQVTQMGQEVILRCVPISNHLYFYWYRQILGQKVEFLVSFYNNEISEKSEIFDDQFSVERPDGSNFTLKIRSTKLEDSAMYFCASSGPGAPETQYFGPGTRLLVL.